The sample holds a few counts of the clone carrying this TCR beta chain. TCRdb independently ran MiXCR on the RT-PCR reads; one entry per CDR3 protein. The sample has fewer than 800,000 distinct CDR3 sequences; over 12% are singletons. This CDR3 spans 16 amino acids. V lost 5 bases to trimming and J lost 2 bases; unmatched junction nucleotides: 10. Germline V lookup: CDR1 SGHRS, CDR2 YFSETQ. The TCR was taken from a female donor in good health, serving as a healthy control. The V call is TRBV5-1, the J call TRBJ2-7, with 10 bases lining up with TRBD1. Sequences were obtained from memory CD4+ T cells from blood. CDR3: CASSPLSGTGAYEQYF. The CDR3 nucleotides read TGCGCCAGCAGTCCTCTCTCCGGGACAGGGGCCTACGAGCAGTACTTC.